This T cell receptor (beta chain) was captured in a study of cytomegalovirus exposure and HLA in healthy donors. Study conclusions and caveats: Researchers counted 164 TCR beta chains as cytomegalovirus-associated. Serostatus for CMV was the only available immune exposure information. Some V segments, including TRBV6-2 and TRBV6-3, were excluded as indistinguishable. For cytomegalovirus status, the classifier reportedly gave diagnoses with high specificity and sensitivity.

In the PCR, 60 Vbeta and 13 Jbeta primers were used. Profiling relied on immunoSEQ multiplex PCR, and the TCRdb table lists in-frame clones only, not all of them. The repertoire holds around 200,000 clones, with approximately 86% as singletons. Trimming left V 2 bases short and J 6 bases short, with 7 bases between. Per germline, CDR1 LNHDA and CDR2 SQIVND (reference sequence). This CDR3 is built from 13 residues. In the case of this clone: Antigen: not known.

The sequenced sample was PBMCs. The chain combines TRBV19 with TRBJ1-4; D remains unclear. This receptor was taken from a woman between 25 and 40 years old in good health and CMV-seronegative. The CDR3 here is CASSIRRDEKLFF. The CDR3 region has the DNA TGTGCCAGTAGTATACGGAGGGATGAAAAACTGTTTTTT.